These 9 T cell receptor beta chains share one sample of origin, sequenced in a study of blood T cells in healthy people across ages. Through a sample-barcoded 5' primer and a J-beta primer mix, a second PCR was run for roughly 6 to 12 cycles. TCRdb processed the 5' RACE reads anew with MiXCR; each CDR3 protein has one entry. The data contain almost 1 million distinct CDR3 sequences, roughly 51% of them singletons. The specimen was blood. The receptors stem from a woman aged 60-75 years in good health.

This clonotype was found once. The rearrangement uses TRBV4-1 and TRBJ2-1; tentative D call: TRBD2 (5 bases). CDR3 size: 17 residues. V lost 5 bases, J lost 0 bases, and 17 bases lay in between. Germline V gene sequence: CDR1 MGHRA, CDR2 YSYEKL. The CDR3 region is CASSERVSAISYNEQFF. The CDR3 bases are TGCGCCAGCAGCGAACGGGTTAGCGCCATCTCCTACAATGAGCAGTTCTTC.

This rearrangement joins TRBV28 to TRBJ2-3, with 12 bases that match TRBD1. This CDR3 contains 16 residues. The germline CDR1 and CDR2 sequences are MDHEN and SYDVKM. With V trimmed by 3 bases and J by 4 bases, 5 bases remained unmatched. The CDR3 sequence: CASSLTGTGGADTQYF. The CDR3 coding sequence is TGTGCCAGCAGTTTGACCGGGACAGGGGGCGCAGATACGCAGTATTTT.

This chain links TRBV27 with TRBJ2-5, with D tentatively TRBD1 (5 bases). V was pared by 8 bases and J by 5 bases, with 12 bases between. Germline lookup yields CDR1 MNHEY and CDR2 SMNVEV (reference sequence). The CDR3 spans 12 residues. The CDR3 spells CASGPTVETQYF. As DNA, the CDR3 is TGTGCCAGCGGCCCGACAGTGGAGACCCAGTACTTC.

This clonotype appeared a single time. The J gene is TRBJ2-3, the V gene TRBV5-6, with TRBD1 matching over 7 bases. V gave up 3 bases and J gave up 7 bases; unmatched junction bases: 29. This CDR3 spans 21 amino acids. The germline gives CDR1 SGHDT, CDR2 YYEEEE. Written as DNA, the CDR3 is TGTGCCAGCAGCTCTACGATACTCCGGGACAGTGCCAACTTATATGTTTATACGCAGTATTTT. Protein sequence: CASSSTILRDSANLYVYTQYF.

The chain links TRBV11-2 to TRBJ2-2; D call uncertain. The V and J ends lost 3 bases and 6 bases respectively, with 8 bases between them. Germline assignment: CDR1 SGHAT and CDR2 FQNNGV. CDR3 length: 13 amino acids. CDR3 sequence reads: CASSLDTSGELFF. As DNA, the CDR3 is TGTGCCAGCAGCTTGGATACGTCCGGGGAGCTGTTTTTT.

The chain joins TRBV10-3 to TRBJ1-4, with D uncertain. The V gene lost 11 bases and the J gene lost 0 bases, with 10 bases spanning the gap. Germline V gives CDR1 ENHRY, CDR2 SYGVKD. The CDR3 runs 13 residues. The CDR3 sequence: CAVSGATNEKLFF. Here the CDR3 DNA reads TGTGCCGTAAGTGGTGCAACTAATGAAAAACTGTTTTTT.

The chain has TRBV7-9 and TRBJ2-7, with 7 bases aligning to TRBD2. The CDR3 runs to 17 residues. Trimming at V came to 10 bases and at J to 0 bases, leaving 18 bases not matched to a gene. CDR1 SEHNR and CDR2 FQNEAQ come from the germline V gene (reference sequence). The CDR3 here is CATRTSLGSRSSYEQYF. The CDR3 nucleotides read TGTGCCACCAGGACTAGTTTGGGGTCCCGCAGCTCCTACGAGCAGTACTTC.

The chain employs TRBV3-1 and TRBJ1-3, with unresolved D. CDR1 is LGHDT, CDR2 YNNKEL, per germline (reference sequence). The CDR3 length is 15 residues. With 1 base removed from V and 4 bases from J, the gap between germline ends came to 11 bases. CDR3 sequence reads: CASSQGSMAGNTIYF. The CDR3 DNA sequence: TGTGCCAGCAGCCAAGGGAGTATGGCGGGAAACACCATATATTTT.

The chain uses TRBV2 and TRBJ2-7; D unclear. This CDR3 is 11 amino acids long. Germline lookup yields CDR1 SNHLY and CDR2 FYNNEI. The V end was cut by 4 bases, the J end by 7 bases, with 8 bases between. The CDR3 nucleotides are TGTGCCAGCAGTGCGACTGGTGAGCAGTACTTC. Translation gives CASSATGEQYF.